This T cell receptor beta chain comes out of a study of cytomegalovirus exposure and HLA in healthy donors. Study results and caveats: V- and J-gene trimming of TCR beta was linked (in a later analysis) to a missense DCLRE1C variant. In an earlier analysis, about 87% or about 30%: the productive usage of most TCR beta V segments.

Use of 60 Vbeta and 13 Jbeta primers characterized the PCR. Authors' analysis steps: A follow-up analysis tallied tens of millions of unique TCR beta chains, roughly 11 million shared. Measured with immunoSEQ multiplex PCR; TCRdb has only the in-frame clones, and not every one. V, J and clone size are those of that table, while D and trimming were read from the DNA. This table has roughly 130,000 clones, 65% to 75% appearing once. This clone was seen a handful of times. The antigen is undetermined. CDR3 length: 12 residues. Per the germline V gene, CDR1 is SGHTA and CDR2 is FQGNSA. V was pared by 6 bases and J by 7 bases, with 6 bases of the junction left unmatched.

Sample: PBMCs. This sequence joins TRBV7-2 and TRBJ2-7; 7 bases are shared with TRBD1. This TCR derives from a man aged 40-50 years in good health and CMV-seropositive. Written as DNA, the CDR3 is TGTGCCAGCAGTTCAGGGGGAGTGGAGCAGTACTTC. It codes for CASSSGGVEQYF.